The 17 T cell receptor beta chains presented below share a single source sample, sequenced in a study of blood T cell repertoires in COVID-19. Using immunoSEQ multiplex PCR, the repertoire was profiled, and TCRdb retains in-frame clones only, with some absent. Among fewer than 150,000 clones listed, 85% to 90% were seen once. The specimen was peripheral blood. The source of these receptors is a woman in her 50s with active or convalescent COVID-19.

The CDR3 spells CASSFRGQNTEAFF. The CDR3 coding sequence is TGTGCCAGCAGCTTTCGGGGACAGAACACTGAAGCTTTCTTT. V and J are TRBV7-2 and TRBJ1-1; tentative D call: TRBD1 (6 bases). This CDR3 comprises 14 residues. The V and J ends lost 3 bases and 1 base respectively, with 9 bases between them. The germline gives CDR1 SGHTA, CDR2 FQGNSA.

V and J are TRBV19 and TRBJ1-1; TRBD1 is a possible D gene (5 bases). The V gene lost 5 bases and the J gene lost 5 bases, with 12 bases spanning the gap. Germline V gene sequence: CDR1 LNHDA, CDR2 SQIVND (reference sequence). This CDR3 contains 13 residues. CDR3 region: CASSYGGETEAFF. The CDR3 bases are TGTGCCAGTAGTTATGGAGGGGAGACTGAAGCTTTCTTT.

The chain employs TRBV27 and TRBJ2-7; 8 bases are shared with TRBD1. Germline lookup yields CDR1 MNHEY and CDR2 SMNVEV (reference sequence). The CDR3 has 16 amino acids. The J segment lost 4 bases and the V segment lost 7 bases, leaving 15 bases of the junction unmatched. CDR3 in amino acids: CASKSLGGQAQYEQYF. The CDR3 bases are TGTGCCAGCAAATCCCTAGGGGGACAGGCTCAATACGAGCAGTACTTC.

V usage is TRBV7-3 and J usage is TRBJ2-1; 8 bases line up with TRBD2. V lost 1 base to trimming and J lost 4 bases; unmatched junction nucleotides: 6. Per the germline V gene, CDR1 is SGHTA and CDR2 is FQGTGA. There are 16 residues in the CDR3. The CDR3 bases are TGTGCCAGCAGCTTAATAACGGGAGGGAATTACAATGAGCAGTTCTTC. This sequence encodes CASSLITGGNYNEQFF.

The chain is built from TRBV5-6 and TRBJ1-1; possibly TRBD1 for D (6 bases). Germline CDR1 and CDR2: SGHDT and YYEEEE. The CDR3 runs to 12 residues. The V and J ends lost 4 bases and 7 bases respectively, with 11 bases between them. The CDR3 DNA reads TGTGCCAGCAGCCCGCAGGACAGTGAAGCTTTCTTT. Encoded protein: CASSPQDSEAFF.

The chain has TRBV5-6 and TRBJ2-5; no clear D. Germline lookup yields CDR1 SGHDT and CDR2 YYEEEE. V was shortened by 2 bases and J by 2 bases, with 4 bases between the two germline ends. The CDR3 length is 12 residues. The CDR3 nucleotides read TGTGCCAGCAGCTTCAATCAAGAGACCCAGTACTTC. Its translation is CASSFNQETQYF.

This chain uses TRBV14 with TRBJ2-3, with 10 bases identical to TRBD2. Losses at the gene ends were 4 bases for V and 2 bases for J; bases not matched to a gene: 6. CDR1 is SGHDN, CDR2 FVKESK, per germline. The CDR3 is made up of 16 amino acids. The CDR3 nucleotides are TGTGCCAGCAGCCTCTTAGCGGGAGGAATCACAGATACGCAGTATTTT. Translated, it gives CASSLLAGGITDTQYF. The full variable domain, completed using reference TRBV14 and TRBJ2-3, is EAGVTQFPSHSVIEKGQTVTLRCDPISGHDNLYWYRRVMGKEIKFLLHFVKESKQDESGMPNNRFLAERTGGTYSTLKVQPAELEDSGVYFCASSLLAGGITDTQYFGPGTRLTVL.

The J gene is TRBJ1-5, the V gene TRBV4-3; D remains unclear. Trimming shortened V by 4 bases and J by 6 bases, and 10 bases separated the two germline ends. CDR3 length: 13 residues. Per the germline V gene, CDR1 is LGHNA and CDR2 is YSLEER. Here the CDR3 DNA reads TGCGCCAGCAGCCTACCTAGGATTCAGCCCCAGCATTTT. Translated: CASSLPRIQPQHF.

This chain uses TRBV6-5 with TRBJ2-4, with a tentative D call TRBD1 (6 bases). Trimming pared 6 bases from V and 0 bases from J, leaving 9 bases between. The CDR3 covers 14 residues. Germline values: CDR1 MNHEY, CDR2 SVGAGI. This CDR3 reads CASRPGVAKNIQYF. CDR3 bases: TGTGCCAGCAGACCAGGGGTAGCCAAAAACATTCAGTACTTC.

The V gene is TRBV15, the J gene TRBJ2-4; the match to TRBD2 covers 8 bases. Germline CDR1 reads LNHNV; CDR2 reads YYDKDF (reference sequence). J lost 6 bases, V lost 5 bases, and 6 bases had no gene match. CDR3 length: 14 amino acids. DNA of the CDR3: TGTGCCACCAGCCGCCCGGCGGGGGGAAACATTCAGTACTTC. This sequence encodes CATSRPAGGNIQYF.

V and J are TRBV18 and TRBJ2-5; D might be TRBD2 (6 bases). Germline CDR1 is KGHSH and CDR2 is LQKENI. The V and J ends lost 2 bases and 0 bases respectively, with 19 bases between them. The CDR3 runs to 18 residues. CDR3 sequence: CASSPSIGSGRYQETQYF. The CDR3 bases are TGTGCCAGCTCACCAAGTATCGGGAGCGGAAGGTACCAAGAGACCCAGTACTTC.

This chain uses TRBV6-5 with TRBJ2-7; the match to TRBD2 covers 10 bases. V dropped 2 bases and J dropped 7; count of bases not matched to a gene: 8. Germline V gene sequence: CDR1 MNHEY, CDR2 SVGAGI. The CDR3 runs to 15 residues. The CDR3 spells CASSYAPSGSWEQYF. CDR3 DNA: TGTGCCAGCAGTTACGCGCCTAGCGGGAGTTGGGAGCAGTACTTC.

This clone was observed once. This chain links TRBV13 with TRBJ1-4; D is unclear. CDR3 length: 18 amino acids. The germline V gene encodes CDR1 PRHDT and CDR2 FYEKMQ (reference sequence). Trimming cost V 0 bases and J 6 bases, with 20 bases left between them. The CDR3 sequence: CASSLGVMDGRDYEKLFF. The DNA for the CDR3 is TGTGCCAGCAGCTTAGGGGTTATGGACGGGAGGGATTATGAAAAACTGTTTTTT.

This clone was seen a few times. V and J are TRBV10-1 and TRBJ1-5, with D unresolved. Germline CDR1 is WNHNN and CDR2 is SYGVQD (reference sequence). The CDR3 is 16 amino acids. The V gene lost 2 bases and the J gene lost 0 bases, with 11 bases spanning the gap. CDR3 DNA: TGCGCCAGCAGTGAGACCGGGATTATTAGCAATCAGCCCCAGCATTTT. Amino acid sequence: CASSETGIISNQPQHF.

The rearrangement links TRBV10-3 to TRBJ1-1; maybe TRBD1 (5 bases). This CDR3 comprises 15 residues. Germline V CDR1 and CDR2: ENHRY, SYGVKD. V gave up 7 bases and J gave up 4 bases, with 19 bases separating them. In DNA, the CDR3 is TGTGCCATCACTGGGACTTTGGGAAGAAGCACTGAAGCTTTCTTT. It encodes CAITGTLGRSTEAFF.

The V call is TRBV27, the J call TRBJ1-2, with a tentative D call TRBD1 (5 bases). V shed 5 bases and J shed 1 base, with 14 bases lying between them. Looked up from germline, CDR1 is MNHEY and CDR2 is SMNVEV (reference sequence). The CDR3 sequence is 15 residues long. The CDR3 protein is CASSRDPGGNYGYTF. In DNA, the CDR3 is TGTGCCAGCAGTAGGGACCCGGGGGGTAACTATGGCTACACCTTC.

The V gene is TRBV7-6, the J gene TRBJ1-5; 7 bases are a match to TRBD1. This CDR3 region has 15 residues. Looked up from germline, CDR1 is SGHVS and CDR2 is FNYEAQ. V lost 1 base and J lost 1; bases outside the gene matches: 1. Here the CDR3 reads CASSLGQGSNQPQHF. CDR3 coding DNA: TGTGCCAGCAGCTTAGGACAGGGCAGCAATCAGCCCCAGCATTTT.